These 5 T cell receptor beta chains originate from one sample sequenced in a study of shared clonotypes between healthy human individuals. The data were produced by immunoSEQ multiplex PCR, yet TCRdb's version contains in-frame clones alone and is incomplete. The table records about 1 million clones, 65% to 75% of them present only once. Sequences were obtained from memory CD4+ T cells sorted from blood. Subset denoted: CD45RA-negative fraction. The source is a man aged 18-30 years in good health.

The chain recombines TRBV11-2 with TRBJ2-1, with 7 bases that match TRBD2. Germline lookup yields CDR1 SGHAT and CDR2 FQNNGV. This CDR3 region has 15 residues. Trimming took 1 base from V and 7 from J; bases not matched to a gene: 7. The chain's CDR3 is CASSLGGGRRNEQFF. The CDR3 DNA sequence: TGTGCCAGCAGCTTAGGCGGCGGGAGAAGAAATGAGCAGTTCTTC.

At least ten counts were recorded for this clone. The chain employs TRBV19 and TRBJ2-7; D might be TRBD1 (7 bases). With 7 bases removed from V and 5 bases from J, the gap between germline ends came to 24 bases. Germline CDR1 reads LNHDA; CDR2 reads SQIVND (reference sequence). CDR3 length: 16 amino acids. The CDR3 DNA sequence: TGTGCCAGTACCAATAACAGGGGACCAGCGGGCAACGAGCAGTACTTC. It is translated as CASTNNRGPAGNEQYF.

The rearrangement uses TRBV10-3 and TRBJ2-7; 7 bases match TRBD1. The CDR3 has 13 residues. V was clipped by 4 bases and J by 2 bases; unmatched bases: 2. In germline, CDR1 is ENHRY, CDR2 SYGVKD. CDR3 loop: CAISGTGAYEQYF. In nucleotides, the CDR3 is TGTGCCATCAGTGGGACAGGAGCCTACGAGCAGTACTTC.

The V gene is TRBV30, the J gene TRBJ2-6; 9 nucleotides match TRBD2. This CDR3 region has 17 residues. With V trimmed by 4 bases and J by 3 bases, 10 bases remained unmatched. Looked up from germline, CDR1 is GTSNPN and CDR2 is SVGIG (reference sequence). This chain's CDR3 is CAWKVAGVTRGANVLTF. The CDR3 coding sequence is TGTGCCTGGAAGGTAGCGGGGGTTACTCGTGGGGCCAACGTCCTGACTTTC.

This rearrangement joins TRBV2 to TRBJ2-1; TRBD2 might be the D (7 bases). Germline CDR1 and CDR2: SNHLY and FYNNEI. The germline V and J ends were trimmed by 8 bases and 2 bases, with 16 bases remaining between them. The CDR3 covers 15 residues. In DNA, the CDR3 is TGTGCCAGCCACATGTTGCGGGGGCCCTACAATGAGCAGTTCTTC. Translating gives CASHMLRGPYNEQFF.